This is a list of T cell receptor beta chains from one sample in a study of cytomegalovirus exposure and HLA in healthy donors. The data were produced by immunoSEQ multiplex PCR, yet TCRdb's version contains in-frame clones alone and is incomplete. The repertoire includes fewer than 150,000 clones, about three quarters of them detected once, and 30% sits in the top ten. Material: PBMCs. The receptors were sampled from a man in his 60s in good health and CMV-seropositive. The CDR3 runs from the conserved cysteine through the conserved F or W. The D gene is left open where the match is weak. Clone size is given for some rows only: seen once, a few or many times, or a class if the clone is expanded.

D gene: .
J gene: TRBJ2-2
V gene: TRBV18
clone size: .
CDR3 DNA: TGTGCCAGCTCACCCCGTGGACAGTCGAACACCGGGGAGCTGTTTTTT
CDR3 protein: CASSPRGQSNTGELFF

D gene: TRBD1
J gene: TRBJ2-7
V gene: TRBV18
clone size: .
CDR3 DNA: TGTGCCAGCTCACTCTTTAGACAGGGGGCAGCCTACGAGCAGTACTTC
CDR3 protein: CASSLFRQGAAYEQYF

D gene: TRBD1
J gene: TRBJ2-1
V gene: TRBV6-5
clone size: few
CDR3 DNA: TGTGCCAGCAGTGAACAGGGGGTAGAGTTCTTC
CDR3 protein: CASSEQGVEFF

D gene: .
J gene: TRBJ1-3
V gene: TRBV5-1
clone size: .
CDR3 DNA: TGCGCCAGCAGCTCGGGTACGGGAAACACCATATATTTT
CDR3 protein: CASSSGTGNTIYF

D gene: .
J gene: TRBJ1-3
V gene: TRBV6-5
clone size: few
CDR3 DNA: TGTGCCAGCAGTTACGGACAGCGCCGCTCTGGAAACACCATATATTTT
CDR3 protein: CASSYGQRRSGNTIYF

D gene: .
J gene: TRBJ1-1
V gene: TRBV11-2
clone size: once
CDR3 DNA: TGTGCCAGCAGCTTAGATCCCCGCCAGGGGTTGACTGAAGCTTTCTTT
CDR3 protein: CASSLDPRQGLTEAFF

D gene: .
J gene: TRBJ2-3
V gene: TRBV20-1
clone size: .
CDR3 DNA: TGCAGTTGGAATCAGGAAGATACGCAGTATTTT
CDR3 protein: CSWNQEDTQYF

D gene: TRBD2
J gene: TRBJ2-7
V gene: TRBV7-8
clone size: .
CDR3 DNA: TGTGCCAGCAGCCAACCCTCGGCGGGAGCTCGGGAGCAGTACTTC
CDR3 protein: CASSQPSAGAREQYF

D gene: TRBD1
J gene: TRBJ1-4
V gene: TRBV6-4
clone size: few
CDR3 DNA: TGTGCCAGCTCAACAGGGGTCGGCGAAAAACTGTTTTTT
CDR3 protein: CASSTGVGEKLFF

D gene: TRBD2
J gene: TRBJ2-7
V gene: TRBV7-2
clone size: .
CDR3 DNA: TGTGCCAGCAGCTTGAACGGGGGGGAGCAGTACTTC
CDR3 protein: CASSLNGGEQYF

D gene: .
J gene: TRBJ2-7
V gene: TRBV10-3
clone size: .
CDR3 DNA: TGTGCCATCAGTGTCGGTAGGGACTCCGACGAGCAGTACTTC
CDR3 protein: CAISVGRDSDEQYF

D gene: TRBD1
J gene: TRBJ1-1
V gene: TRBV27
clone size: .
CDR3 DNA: TGTGCCAGCAGCGCTTTAGGACAGGGGAACACTGAAGCTTTCTTT
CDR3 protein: CASSALGQGNTEAFF

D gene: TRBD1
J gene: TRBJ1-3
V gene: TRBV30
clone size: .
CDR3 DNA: TGTGCCTGGGGGGGGACAGGTGCTGGAAACACCATATATTTT
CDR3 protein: CAWGGTGAGNTIYF

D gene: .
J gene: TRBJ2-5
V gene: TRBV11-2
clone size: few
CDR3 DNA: TGTGCCAGCAGCTTAGGGGACTTCACAACGGGGACCCAGTACTTC
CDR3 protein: CASSLGDFTTGTQYF

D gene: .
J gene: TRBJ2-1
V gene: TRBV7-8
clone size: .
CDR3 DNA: TGTGCCAGCAGCTCTTGGGGAGCGGGTGAGCAGTTCTTC
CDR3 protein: CASSSWGAGEQFF

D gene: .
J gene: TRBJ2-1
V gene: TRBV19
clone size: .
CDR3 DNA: TGTGCCACCAATCCACCGGGACTGCGCGTTTCAAGGCAGTTCTTC
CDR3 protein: CATNPPGLRVSRQFF

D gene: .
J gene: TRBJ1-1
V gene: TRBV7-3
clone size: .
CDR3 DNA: TGTGCCAGCAGCTTACGGGGGGCCGGTAATACTGAAGCTTTCTTT
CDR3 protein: CASSLRGAGNTEAFF

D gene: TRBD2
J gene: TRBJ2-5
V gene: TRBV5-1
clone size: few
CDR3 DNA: TGCGCCAGCAGCCTCGGGACTAGCGGGAAAGAGACCCAGTACTTC
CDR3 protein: CASSLGTSGKETQYF

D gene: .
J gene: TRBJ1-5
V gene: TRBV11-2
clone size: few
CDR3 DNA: TGTGCCAGCAGCTTGGAGGAGGATCAGCCCCAGCATTTT
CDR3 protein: CASSLEEDQPQHF

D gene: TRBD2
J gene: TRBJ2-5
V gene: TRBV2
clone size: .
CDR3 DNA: TGTGCCAGCATCAACCGGGGGGAGGCGAGGGAGACCCAGTACTTC
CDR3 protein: CASINRGEARETQYF

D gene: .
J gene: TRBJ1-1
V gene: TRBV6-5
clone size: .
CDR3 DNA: TGTGCCAGCAGTTACGCCGGAGGTTTGAACACTGAAGCTTTCTTT
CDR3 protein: CASSYAGGLNTEAFF

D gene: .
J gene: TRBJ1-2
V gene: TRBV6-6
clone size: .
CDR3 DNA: TGTGCCAGCAGTCAGGTCCGGGGGGGTGGCTACACCTTC
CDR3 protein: CASSQVRGGGYTF

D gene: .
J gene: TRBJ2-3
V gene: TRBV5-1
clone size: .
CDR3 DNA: TGCGCCAGCAGCTCAGGATGGACTGCATATTTCACAGATACGCAGTATTTT
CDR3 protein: CASSSGWTAYFTDTQYF

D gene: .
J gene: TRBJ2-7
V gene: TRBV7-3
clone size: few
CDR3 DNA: TGTGCCAGCAGCTTATTTACTGGCTCCTACGAGCAGTACTTC
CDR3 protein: CASSLFTGSYEQYF